The following is a T cell receptor (beta chain) sequence with its context. Original data processing: The authors estimated nucleated cell counts from reference gene primer amplification. Method: immunoSEQ multiplex PCR; TCRdb's copy keeps in-frame clones and lacks some. D and trimming were read from the DNA, whereas the V and J calls and clone size are those reported in that table. The sample includes roughly 320,000 clones, just under 90% seen only once; the top ten take 6.3%. The sample originates from a study of blood T cell repertoires in COVID-19. Whole-study context: The United States, Italy and Spain provided the acute and convalescent COVID-19 samples. The cDNA or gDNA used as material had been derived from T cells, B-cell-depleted T cells, or PBMCs.

From germline, CDR1 is SGHNT and CDR2 YYREEE (reference sequence). V lost 4 bases to trimming and J lost 4 bases; unmatched junction nucleotides: 3. The CDR3 is made up of 14 amino acids. Those enrolled in Seattle joined during active infection and were followed longitudinally afterward. The sequence derives from a woman aged 45-65 years with COVID-19, enrolled during active disease. The material sequenced was peripheral blood. The V call is TRBV5-4, the J call TRBJ1-5; 9 bases match TRBD1. The DNA for the CDR3 is TGTGCCAGCAGCGCGGGACAGGGAAATCAGCCCCAGCATTTT. This encodes CASSAGQGNQPQHF.